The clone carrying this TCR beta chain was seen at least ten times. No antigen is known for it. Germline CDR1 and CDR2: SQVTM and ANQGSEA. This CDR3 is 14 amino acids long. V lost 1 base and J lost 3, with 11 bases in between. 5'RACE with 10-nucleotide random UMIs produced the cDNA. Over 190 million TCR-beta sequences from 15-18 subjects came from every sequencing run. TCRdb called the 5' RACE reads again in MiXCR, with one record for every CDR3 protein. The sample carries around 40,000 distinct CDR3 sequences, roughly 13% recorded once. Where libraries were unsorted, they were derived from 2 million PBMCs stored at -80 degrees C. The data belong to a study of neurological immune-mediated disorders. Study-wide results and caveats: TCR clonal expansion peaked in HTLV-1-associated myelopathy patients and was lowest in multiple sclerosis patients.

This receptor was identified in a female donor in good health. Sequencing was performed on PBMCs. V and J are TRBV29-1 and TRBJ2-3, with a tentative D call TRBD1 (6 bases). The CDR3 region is CSVEAEQGTDTQYF. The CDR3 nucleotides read TGCAGCGTTGAAGCGGAACAGGGAACAGATACGCAGTATTTT.